The 30 T cell receptor beta chains below all came from one sample that was sequenced in a study of CD8+ T cells in alopecia areata. Reverse transcription of extracted RNA yielded cDNA, which provided the sequencing template. Sequenced by immunoSEQ multiplex PCR; TCRdb stores in-frame clones only, minus some. In the table there are over 150,000 clones, just over 55% of which are singletons. The sample taken for sequencing was CD8+ T cells sorted from blood. Receptors originate from a human donor in good health.

As concerns this clone: Other nucleotide sequences from this sample produce the same CDR3. The genes are TRBV29-1 and TRBJ1-1, with 9 bases that match TRBD1. CDR1 and CDR2 from the germline V gene are SQVTM and ANQGSEA. J was trimmed by 1 base and V by 6 bases; bases with no gene match: 0. The CDR3 has 12 amino acids. This CDR3 is CSVGQGNTEAFF. In DNA form, the CDR3 reads TGCAGCGTGGGACAGGGGAACACTGAAGCTTTCTTT.

The table lists this clone with a count of one. V gene TRBV30 combines with J gene TRBJ2-5, with a weak D call TRBD1 (6 bases). The V gene's germline CDR1 is GTSNPN and CDR2 SVGIG (reference sequence). V dropped 1 base and J dropped 10 bases, with 16 bases sitting between them. This CDR3 is built from 13 residues. The CDR3 protein is CAWSEDRAEGQYF. Written as DNA, the CDR3 is TGTGCCTGGAGTGAGGACAGAGCTGAGGGCCAGTACTTC.

This clone was counted only a few times. The chain is built from TRBV30 and TRBJ2-5; D not resolved. This CDR3 is 13 amino acids long. V lost 2 bases, J lost 4 bases, and 11 bases lay in between. The germline V gene encodes CDR1 GTSNPN and CDR2 SVGIG (reference sequence). This CDR3 is CAWSLVYRETQYF. CDR3 DNA sequence: TGTGCCTGGAGTCTCGTTTACCGAGAGACCCAGTACTTC.

This rearrangement joins TRBV7-2 to TRBJ1-5; TRBD1 might be the D (6 bases). Germline values: CDR1 SGHTA, CDR2 FQGNSA. V was clipped by 5 bases and J by 2 bases, with 13 bases between them. The CDR3 totals 15 residues. DNA of the CDR3: TGTGCCAGCAGCCCACCAGGGGTAGGCAATCAGCCCCAGCATTTT. Translating it yields CASSPPGVGNQPQHF.

The chain employs TRBV29-1 and TRBJ1-1; D remains unclear. Germline V lookup: CDR1 SQVTM, CDR2 ANQGSEA. With 7 bases removed from V and 6 bases from J, the gap between germline ends came to 12 bases. The CDR3 is 11 amino acids. CDR3 in DNA: TGCAGCGACGCGGCGGGCTCTGAAGCTTTCTTT. This encodes CSDAAGSEAFF.

The chain recombines TRBV7-9 with TRBJ1-5; D might be TRBD1 (6 bases). This CDR3 has 17 residues. V lost 5 bases and J 1 base, leaving 18 bases between the germline ends. Germline assignment: CDR1 SEHNR and CDR2 FQNEAQ (reference sequence). The CDR3 sequence: CASSIPGGGPSNQPQHF. The CDR3 DNA reads as TGTGCCAGCAGCATCCCCGGCGGGGGGCCGAGCAATCAGCCCCAGCATTTT.

The V call is TRBV9, the J call TRBJ1-1, with 11 bases fitting TRBD1. CDR3 length equals 14 residues. CDR1 is SGDLS and CDR2 is YYNGEE in the germline V gene. J gave up 4 bases and V 3 bases, and 2 bases lay outside the gene matches. CDR3 bases: TGTGCCAGCAGCGCGGGACAGGGGGGCACTGAAGCTTTCTTT. This translates into CASSAGQGGTEAFF.

This clone was detected a few times. The same CDR3 also results from other DNA sequences found in this sample. The chain uses TRBV7-9 and TRBJ2-7; TRBD1 is a possible D gene (5 bases). Germline loops: CDR1 SEHNR, CDR2 FQNEAQ (reference sequence). The ends were cut back, 2 bases at V and 6 bases at J, with 5 bases in the middle. The CDR3 loop spans 11 amino acids. The CDR3 DNA sequence: TGTGCCAGCAGCTTAACAGGCGAGCAGTACTTC. Translation gives CASSLTGEQYF.

The sample holds a few counts of this clone. The V call is TRBV11-2, the J call TRBJ2-3; unclear D gene. Germline V lookup: CDR1 SGHAT, CDR2 FQNNGV. Trimming removed 1 base at V and 1 base at J, with 0 bases between. This CDR3 has 12 amino acids. CDR3 loop: CASSLGTDTQYF. The CDR3 nucleotides are TGTGCCAGCAGCTTAGGCACAGATACGCAGTATTTT.

V gene TRBV4-1 combines with J gene TRBJ2-7; no reliable D call. The CDR3 covers 14 residues. Germline V gene sequence: CDR1 MGHRA, CDR2 YSYEKL. The V end was cut by 0 bases, the J end by 0 bases, with 6 bases between. CDR3 region: CASSQDSSSYEQYF. For the CDR3, the DNA is TGCGCCAGCAGCCAAGATTCGAGCTCCTACGAGCAGTACTTC.

This rearrangement joins TRBV6-5 to TRBJ2-7, with D possibly being TRBD1 (6 bases). Germline values: CDR1 MNHEY, CDR2 SVGAGI. Trimming cost V 2 bases and J 2 bases, with 13 bases left between them. CDR3 length: 15 amino acids. CDR3 region: CASSYHNGQTYEQYF. The CDR3 DNA sequence: TGTGCCAGCAGTTACCATAACGGACAGACCTACGAGCAGTACTTC.

The chain combines TRBV9 with TRBJ1-2; no reliable D call. The V gene's germline CDR1 is SGDLS and CDR2 YYNGEE. The CDR3 runs 11 residues. Trimming left V 3 bases short and J 6 bases short, with 6 bases between. The CDR3 reads CASSGYNGYTF. Written as DNA, the CDR3 is TGTGCCAGCAGCGGCTACAATGGCTACACCTTC.

The chain is built from TRBV10-3 and TRBJ1-2, with unresolved D. Germline lookup yields CDR1 ENHRY and CDR2 SYGVKD. CDR3 length: 11 amino acids. V lost 6 bases, J lost 4 bases, and 6 bases lay in between. The CDR3 spells CAIRRLYGYTF. CDR3 nucleotide sequence: TGTGCCATCAGGAGACTCTATGGCTACACCTTC.

The genes are TRBV6-5 and TRBJ1-1; possibly TRBD1 for D (5 bases). The CDR3 has 14 residues. Germline loops: CDR1 MNHEY, CDR2 SVGAGI. Trimming shortened V by 2 bases and J by 7 bases, and 14 bases separated the two germline ends. DNA for the CDR3: TGTGCCAGCAGTTACCCTGGCAGGGCTTTTGAAGCTTTCTTT. It encodes CASSYPGRAFEAFF.

CDR3 protein: CASSPPTGTGEQYF. CDR3 coding DNA: TGTGCCAGCAGCCCCCCAACAGGGACGGGGGAGCAGTACTTC. The chain uses TRBV7-9 and TRBJ2-7; TRBD1 might be the D (6 bases). Germline lookup yields CDR1 SEHNR and CDR2 FQNEAQ (reference sequence). The CDR3 totals 14 residues. Trimming took 5 bases from V and 7 from J, leaving 18 bases between them.

The V and J genes are TRBV7-8 and TRBJ1-2; tentatively, D is TRBD1 (5 bases). This CDR3 contains 14 residues. The germline V gene has CDR1 SGHVS and CDR2 FQNEAQ. The ends were cut back, 2 bases at V and 8 bases at J, with 15 bases in the middle. The CDR3 region has the DNA TGTGCCAGCAGCTTATGGGAGGACATGAGAGGCTACACCTTC. This codes for CASSLWEDMRGYTF.

This clone has just a few counts. The V call is TRBV29-1, the J call TRBJ2-1; 13 nucleotides line up with TRBD2. V lost 7 bases to trimming and J lost 0 bases; unmatched junction nucleotides: 0. Germline CDR1 SQVTM, CDR2 ANQGSEA. The CDR3 is 14 amino acids. DNA of the CDR3: TGCAGCGGACTAGCGGGGGGCTCCTACAATGAGCAGTTCTTC. Amino acid sequence: CSGLAGGSYNEQFF.

This clone turned up a few times. The CDR3 DNA reads as TGTGCCAGCAGTCCTCCGGGGGGGCCCGGGACCGGGGAGCTGTTTTTT. This encodes CASSPPGGPGTGELFF. The gene calls are TRBV28 and TRBJ2-2, with TRBD2 matching over 8 bases. This CDR3 spans 16 amino acids. Per germline, CDR1 MDHEN and CDR2 SYDVKM. Trimming took 5 bases from V and 5 from J; bases not matched to a gene: 10.

This chain links TRBV5-1 with TRBJ2-3; unclear D gene. CDR1 is SGHRS, CDR2 YFSETQ, per germline. Trimming cost V 3 bases and J 6 bases, with 17 bases left between them. The CDR3 sequence is 15 residues long. The DNA of the CDR3 is TGCGCCAGCAGCTCCCACGGCACTATGGGTGATACGCAGTATTTT. This sequence encodes CASSSHGTMGDTQYF.

The V call is TRBV27, the J call TRBJ2-7, with D maybe TRBD2 (5 bases). The V and J ends lost 8 bases and 3 bases respectively, with 14 bases between them. Germline V gives CDR1 MNHEY, CDR2 SMNVEV (reference sequence). The CDR3 runs to 13 residues. The CDR3 coding sequence is TGTGCCAGCCGAATATCGGCGGGCTACGAGCAGTACTTC. This codes for CASRISAGYEQYF.

The rearrangement uses TRBV5-6 and TRBJ1-1; D possibly corresponds to TRBD1 (6 bases). The ends were cut back, 7 bases at V and 6 bases at J, with 16 bases in the middle. CDR3 length equals 13 residues. Germline values: CDR1 SGHDT, CDR2 YYEEEE. The CDR3 loop reads CASHGTNRAEAFF. Here the CDR3 DNA reads TGTGCCAGCCACGGGACAAACAGGGCTGAAGCTTTCTTT.

Concerning this clone: Mismatch with germline at one junction end may stem from a read error. V gene TRBV29-1 combines with J gene TRBJ1-2; the D is unclear. Germline loops: CDR1 SQVTM, CDR2 ANQGSEA. The CDR3 is 9 amino acids. CDR3 DNA sequence: TGCAGCGTTGAAGATTCAGGAGTCTTC. It translates to CSVEDSGVF.

The chain is built from TRBV4-1 and TRBJ2-7; D uncertain. The V end lost 4 bases, the J end lost 0 bases, and 7 bases lay between the germline ends. Germline CDR1 and CDR2: MGHRA and YSYEKL. This CDR3 region has 13 residues. CDR3 protein: CASSRIGSYEQYF. The DNA of the CDR3 is TGCGCCAGCAGCCGTATAGGCTCCTACGAGCAGTACTTC.

The rearrangement joins TRBV9 to TRBJ2-3; the match to TRBD2 covers 13 bases. The V segment lost 4 bases and the J segment 7 bases; nucleotides outside the gene matches: 9. CDR1 SGDLS and CDR2 YYNGEE come from the germline V gene. CDR3 length: 16 amino acids. CDR3 DNA: TGTGCCAGCAGCCCCCGGACTAGCGGGGGACCCAATACGCAGTATTTT. It specifies CASSPRTSGGPNTQYF.

This clone occurred a few times. J is TRBJ2-7 and V is TRBV29-1; D unclear. The germline gives CDR1 SQVTM, CDR2 ANQGSEA. The germline V and J ends were trimmed by 1 base and 1 base, with 5 bases remaining between them. This CDR3 is 12 amino acids long. CDR3 region: CSVEVRSYEQYF. In DNA form, the CDR3 reads TGCAGCGTTGAAGTTCGGTCCTACGAGCAGTACTTC.

The chain recombines TRBV27 with TRBJ2-1, with TRBD1 matching over 8 bases. CDR3 length: 12 residues. V was pared by 6 bases and J by 7 bases, with 2 bases of the junction left unmatched. From germline, CDR1 is MNHEY and CDR2 SMNVEV (reference sequence). This CDR3 is CASRRTGNEQFF. The CDR3 DNA sequence: TGTGCCAGCAGGCGGACAGGGAATGAGCAGTTCTTC.

The chain uses TRBV13 and TRBJ1-1; D not resolved. Looked up from germline, CDR1 is PRHDT and CDR2 is FYEKMQ (reference sequence). The germline V and J ends were trimmed by 5 bases and 1 base, with 11 bases remaining between them. CDR3 length equals 14 residues. CDR3 bases: TGTGCCAGCAGCGTAGACGGGGAGAACACTGAAGCTTTCTTT. It yields the protein CASSVDGENTEAFF. The full variable domain, with the rest looked up from reference TRBV13 and TRBJ1-1, is AAGVIQSPRHLIKEKRETATLKCYPIPRHDTVYWYQQGPGQDPQFLISFYEKMQSDKGSIPDRFSAQQFSDYHSELNMSSLELGDSALYFCASSVDGENTEAFFGQGTRLTVV.

This clone was seen a handful of times. J is TRBJ1-1 and V is TRBV4-2, with no clear D. Trimming removed 0 bases at V and 0 bases at J, with 8 bases between. Germline CDR1 and CDR2: LGHNA and YNFKEQ. The CDR3 loop spans 15 amino acids. The CDR3 is CASSQEQQLNTEAFF. CDR3 coding DNA: TGTGCCAGCAGCCAAGAACAACAGCTGAACACTGAAGCTTTCTTT.

V gene TRBV2 combines with J gene TRBJ1-2; D is uncertain. Looked up from germline, CDR1 is SNHLY and CDR2 is FYNNEI. This CDR3 has 11 residues. The V and J ends lost 3 bases and 7 bases respectively, with 6 bases between them. This CDR3 is CASSDGGGYTF. The CDR3 DNA reads as TGTGCCAGCAGTGACGGTGGTGGCTACACCTTC.

The V gene is TRBV9, the J gene TRBJ1-4, with unresolved D. This CDR3 region has 15 residues. The ends were cut back, 4 bases at V and 0 bases at J, with 10 bases in the middle. Germline V gene data show CDR1 as SGDLS and CDR2 as YYNGEE. The CDR3 spells CASSPGSATNEKLFF. CDR3 DNA sequence: TGTGCCAGCAGCCCCGGCAGTGCAACTAATGAAAAACTGTTTTTT.